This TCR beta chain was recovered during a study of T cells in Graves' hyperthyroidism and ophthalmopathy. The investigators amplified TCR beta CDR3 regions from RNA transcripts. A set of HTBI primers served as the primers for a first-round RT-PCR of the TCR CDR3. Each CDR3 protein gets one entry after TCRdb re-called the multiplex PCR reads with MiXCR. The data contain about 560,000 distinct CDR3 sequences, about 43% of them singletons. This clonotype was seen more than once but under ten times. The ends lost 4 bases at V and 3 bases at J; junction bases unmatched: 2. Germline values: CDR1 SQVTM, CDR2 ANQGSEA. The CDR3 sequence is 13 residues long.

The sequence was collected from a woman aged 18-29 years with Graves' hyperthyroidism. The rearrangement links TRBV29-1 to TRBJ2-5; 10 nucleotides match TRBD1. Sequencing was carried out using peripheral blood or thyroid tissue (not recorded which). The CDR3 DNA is TGCAGCGTTGGACAGGGGGCTAAAGAGACCCAGTACTTC. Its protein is CSVGQGAKETQYF.